A selection of T cell receptor beta chains follows, all from one sample in a study of blood T cell repertoires in COVID-19. Method: immunoSEQ multiplex PCR; TCRdb's copy keeps in-frame clones and lacks some. The repertoire consists of over 130,000 clones, with over 60% occurring once and the leading ten covering approximately 9%. The sample taken for sequencing was peripheral blood. These receptors were taken from a woman in her forties or fifties with active or convalescent COVID-19. CDR3s include the opening cysteine and the closing phenylalanine or tryptophan. A D gene is named only where the DNA matches it firmly. The size of a clone is reported for some rows only, either as once, few or many, or as a class for expanded clones.

j_call d_call v_call clone_size cdr3_aa
TRBJ1-3 TRBD1 TRBV7-8 few CASSLDRENTIYF
TRBJ1-2 . TRBV12-3/TRBV12-4 . CASRSTIYGYTF
TRBJ2-2 TRBD1 TRBV7-8 . CASRTQGPQFTGELFF
TRBJ1-1 . TRBV5-4 . CASSNRDTNTEAFF
TRBJ1-6 . TRBV28 . CASSFPAGNSPLHF
TRBJ2-6 TRBD1 TRBV3-1/TRBV3-2 few CASSHGQDSSGANVLTF
TRBJ2-1 TRBD2 TRBV3-1/TRBV3-2 . CASSQDTRRGGRNEQFF
TRBJ2-1 TRBD1 TRBV5-1 . CASSLRTGGDATGEQFF
TRBJ1-6 . TRBV28 once CASSFSGSPLHF
TRBJ1-2 . TRBV29-1 . CSVEVEQTRYTF
TRBJ2-2 . TRBV19 . CASSSQGGVTGELFF
TRBJ1-4 TRBD1 TRBV28 few CASRPGQGGEKLFF
TRBJ1-2 TRBD1 TRBV30 once CAFSTGGYGYTF
TRBJ1-1 . TRBV5-1 once CASSLAALGTEAFF
TRBJ2-1 TRBD2 TRBV5-1 . CASSPRTSGGEGEQFF
TRBJ2-7 . TRBV5-6 . CASSPTYSYEQYF
TRBJ1-2 . TRBV5-6 once CASSLAGRVYGYTF
TRBJ2-2 TRBD1 TRBV20-1 . CSASTGTDTGELFF
TRBJ1-1 . TRBV5-1 . CASSLNGAANTEAFF
TRBJ1-1 . TRBV5-1 . CASSFGATNTEAFF
TRBJ1-3 . TRBV4-2 . CASSLTQAAGNTIYF
TRBJ2-1 . TRBV7-9 . CASSPGFSAAWEQFF
TRBJ1-2 TRBD1 TRBV4-2 . CASSQPGTAQGGYTF
TRBJ2-3 TRBD2 TRBV7-2 . CASSLVGAGGPDTQYF
TRBJ2-1 TRBD1 TRBV10-3 . CAISRDRGDEQFF
TRBJ2-2 . TRBV7-2 . CASSTPGLNTGELFF
TRBJ1-2 . TRBV2 . CASSGQADYGYTF
TRBJ2-1 TRBD2 TRBV18 once CASSHTSGKYNEQFF
TRBJ1-2 . TRBV4-3 . CASSQETDGIGYTF
TRBJ1-1 . TRBV29-1 . CSVVGRRGGNTEAFF
TRBJ2-7 TRBD2 TRBV14 . CASSQRPGILTSGTPTYEQYF